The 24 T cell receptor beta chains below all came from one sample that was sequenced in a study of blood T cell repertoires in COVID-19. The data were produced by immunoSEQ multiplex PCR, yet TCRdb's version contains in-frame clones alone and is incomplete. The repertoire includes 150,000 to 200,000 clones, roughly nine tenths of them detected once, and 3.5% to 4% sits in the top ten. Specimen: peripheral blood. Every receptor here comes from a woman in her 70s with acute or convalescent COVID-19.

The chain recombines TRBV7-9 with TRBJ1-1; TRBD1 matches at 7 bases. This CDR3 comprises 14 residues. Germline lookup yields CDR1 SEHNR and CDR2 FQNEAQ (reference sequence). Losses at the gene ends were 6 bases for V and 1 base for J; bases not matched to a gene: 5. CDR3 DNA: TGTGCCAGCAGATCCGACAGGGAGAACACTGAAGCTTTCTTT. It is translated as CASRSDRENTEAFF. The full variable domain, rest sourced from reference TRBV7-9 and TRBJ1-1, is DTGVSQNPRHKITKRGQNVTFRCDPISEHNRLYWYRQTLGQGPEFLTYFQNEAQLEKSRLLSDRFSAERPKGSFSTLEIQRTEQGDSAMYLCASRSDRENTEAFFGQGTRLTVV.

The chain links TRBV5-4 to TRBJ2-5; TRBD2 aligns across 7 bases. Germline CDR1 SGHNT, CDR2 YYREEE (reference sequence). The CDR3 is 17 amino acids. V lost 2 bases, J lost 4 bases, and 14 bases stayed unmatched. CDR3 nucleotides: TGTGCCAGCAGCTTAGGTCCGGCGGCGGGAGAGGGAGAGACCCAGTACTTC. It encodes CASSLGPAAGEGETQYF. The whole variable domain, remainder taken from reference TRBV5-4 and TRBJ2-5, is ETGVTQSPTHLIKTRGQQVTLRCSSQSGHNTVSWYQQALGQGPQFIFQYYREEENGRGNFPPRFSGLQFPNYSSELNVNALELDDSALYLCASSLGPAAGEGETQYFGPGTRLLVL.

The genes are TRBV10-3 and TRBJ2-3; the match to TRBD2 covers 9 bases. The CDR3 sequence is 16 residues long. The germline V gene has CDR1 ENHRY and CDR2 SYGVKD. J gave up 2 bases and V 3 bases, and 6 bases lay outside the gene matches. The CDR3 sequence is CAISDRKRGATDTQYF. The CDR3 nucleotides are TGTGCCATCAGTGATCGTAAGCGGGGGGCCACAGATACGCAGTATTTT.

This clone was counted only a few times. The CDR3 DNA reads as TGTGCCAGCAGCTTAGGAAGGCGGGAAACGGATACGCAGTATTTT. It is translated as CASSLGRRETDTQYF. V gene TRBV7-8 combines with J gene TRBJ2-3; D is perhaps TRBD2 (6 bases). CDR1 and CDR2 from the germline V gene are SGHVS and FQNEAQ. CDR3 length: 15 amino acids. Trimming cost V 1 base and J 6 bases, with 14 bases left between them.

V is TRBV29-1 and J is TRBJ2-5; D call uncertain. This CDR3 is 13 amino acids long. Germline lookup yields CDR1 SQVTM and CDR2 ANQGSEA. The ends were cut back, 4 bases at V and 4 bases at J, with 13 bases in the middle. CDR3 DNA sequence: TGCAGCGTTGCAGCCAGGTCGAGAGAGACCCAGTACTTC. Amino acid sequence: CSVAARSRETQYF.

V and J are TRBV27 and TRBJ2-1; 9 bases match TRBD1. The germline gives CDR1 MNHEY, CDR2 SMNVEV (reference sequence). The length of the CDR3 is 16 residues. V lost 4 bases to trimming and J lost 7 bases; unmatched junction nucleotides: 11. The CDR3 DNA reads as TGTGCCAGCAGTTCGTATGGGGACAGGGCAGTTAATGAGCAGTTCTTC. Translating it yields CASSSYGDRAVNEQFF.

CDR3 in amino acids: CASEVWGRPNYGYTF. For the CDR3, the DNA is TGTGCAAGCGAGGTTTGGGGCAGGCCGAACTATGGCTACACCTTC. The J gene is TRBJ1-2, the V gene TRBV5-6; maybe TRBD1 (5 bases). Germline loops: CDR1 SGHDT, CDR2 YYEEEE. CDR3 length: 15 amino acids.

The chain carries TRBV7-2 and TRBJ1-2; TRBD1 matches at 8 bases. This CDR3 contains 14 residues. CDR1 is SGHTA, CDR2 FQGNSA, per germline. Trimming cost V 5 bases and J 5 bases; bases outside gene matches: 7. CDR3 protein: CASSPDRGRYGYTF. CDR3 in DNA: TGTGCCAGCAGCCCCGACAGGGGACGATATGGCTACACCTTC.

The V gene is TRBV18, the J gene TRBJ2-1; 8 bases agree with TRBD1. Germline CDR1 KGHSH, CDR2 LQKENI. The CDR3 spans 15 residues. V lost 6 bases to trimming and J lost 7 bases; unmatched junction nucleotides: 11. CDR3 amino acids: CASSPDRVVINEQFF. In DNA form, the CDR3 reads TGTGCCAGCTCCCCGGACAGGGTCGTGATTAATGAGCAGTTCTTC.

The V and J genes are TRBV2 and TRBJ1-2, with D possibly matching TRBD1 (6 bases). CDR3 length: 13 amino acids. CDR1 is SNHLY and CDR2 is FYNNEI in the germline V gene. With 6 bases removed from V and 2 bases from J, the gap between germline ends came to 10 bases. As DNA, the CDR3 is TGTGCCAGCAGCGGACAGCTAAACTATGGCTACACCTTC. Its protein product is CASSGQLNYGYTF.

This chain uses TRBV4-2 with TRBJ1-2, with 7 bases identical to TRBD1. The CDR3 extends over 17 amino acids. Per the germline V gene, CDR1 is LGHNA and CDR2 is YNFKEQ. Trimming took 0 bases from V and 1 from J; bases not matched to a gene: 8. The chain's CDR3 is CASSQEWGQRGNYGYTF. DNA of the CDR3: TGTGCCAGCAGCCAAGAATGGGGACAGAGAGGTAACTATGGCTACACCTTC.

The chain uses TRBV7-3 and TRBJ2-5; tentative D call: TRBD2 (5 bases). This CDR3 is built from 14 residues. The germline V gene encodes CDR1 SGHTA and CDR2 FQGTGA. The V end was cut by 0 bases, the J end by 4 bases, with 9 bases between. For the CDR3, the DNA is TGTGCCAGCAGCTTAACGAACGGAGGAGAGACCCAGTACTTC. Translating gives CASSLTNGGETQYF.

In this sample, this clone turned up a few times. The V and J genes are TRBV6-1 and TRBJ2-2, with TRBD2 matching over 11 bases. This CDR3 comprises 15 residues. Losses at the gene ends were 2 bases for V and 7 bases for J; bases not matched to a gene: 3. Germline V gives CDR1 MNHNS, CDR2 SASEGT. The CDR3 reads CASSETGTSGGELFF. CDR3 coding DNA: TGTGCCAGCAGTGAAACCGGGACTAGCGGCGGGGAGCTGTTTTTT.

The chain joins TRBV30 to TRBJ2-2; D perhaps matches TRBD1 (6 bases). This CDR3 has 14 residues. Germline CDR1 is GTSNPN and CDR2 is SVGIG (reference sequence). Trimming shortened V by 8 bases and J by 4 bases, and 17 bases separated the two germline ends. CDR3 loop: CAQNRVRGTGELFF. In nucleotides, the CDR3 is TGTGCCCAGAACAGGGTACGGGGCACCGGGGAGCTGTTTTTT.

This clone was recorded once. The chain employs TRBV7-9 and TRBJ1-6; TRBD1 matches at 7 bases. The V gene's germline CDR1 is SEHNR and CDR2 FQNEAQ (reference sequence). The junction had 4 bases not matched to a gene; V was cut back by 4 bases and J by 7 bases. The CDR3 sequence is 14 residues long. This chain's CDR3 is CASSSGTENSPLHF. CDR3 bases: TGTGCCAGCAGCTCCGGGACAGAGAATTCACCCCTCCACTTT.

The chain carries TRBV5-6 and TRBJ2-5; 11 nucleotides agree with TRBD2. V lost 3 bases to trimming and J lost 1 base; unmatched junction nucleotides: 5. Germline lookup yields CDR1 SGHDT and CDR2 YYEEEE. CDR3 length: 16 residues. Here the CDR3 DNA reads TGTGCCAGCAGCTCCAGACTAGCGGGGTCCCAAGAGACCCAGTACTTC. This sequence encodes CASSSRLAGSQETQYF.

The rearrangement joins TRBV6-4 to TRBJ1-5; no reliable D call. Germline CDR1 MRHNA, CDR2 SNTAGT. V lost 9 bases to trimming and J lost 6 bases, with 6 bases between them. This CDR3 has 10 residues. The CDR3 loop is CARTGQPQHF. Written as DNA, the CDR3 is TGTGCCAGAACGGGTCAGCCCCAGCATTTT.

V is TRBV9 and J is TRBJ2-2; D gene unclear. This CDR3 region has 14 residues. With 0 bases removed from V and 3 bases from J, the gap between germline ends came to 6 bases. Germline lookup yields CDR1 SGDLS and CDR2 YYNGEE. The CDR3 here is CASSVAQYTGELFF. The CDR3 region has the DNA TGTGCCAGCAGCGTAGCCCAATACACCGGGGAGCTGTTTTTT. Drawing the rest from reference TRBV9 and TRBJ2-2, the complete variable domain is DSGVTQTPKHLITATGQRVTLRCSPRSGDLSVYWYQQSLDQGLQFLIQYYNGEERAKGNILERFSAQQFPDLHSELNLSSLELGDSALYFCASSVAQYTGELFFGEGSRLTVL.

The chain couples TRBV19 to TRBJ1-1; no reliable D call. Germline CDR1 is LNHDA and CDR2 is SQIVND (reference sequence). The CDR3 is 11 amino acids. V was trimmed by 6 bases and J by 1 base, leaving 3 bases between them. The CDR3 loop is CASSRNTEAFF. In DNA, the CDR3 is TGTGCCAGTAGCCGGAACACTGAAGCTTTCTTT.

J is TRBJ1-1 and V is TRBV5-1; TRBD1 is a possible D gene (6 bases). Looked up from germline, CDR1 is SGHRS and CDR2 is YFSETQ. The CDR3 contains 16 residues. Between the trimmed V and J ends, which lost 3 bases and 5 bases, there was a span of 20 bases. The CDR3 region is CASSSAPQGRRTEAFF. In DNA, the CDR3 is TGCGCCAGCAGCTCGGCACCCCAGGGGCGGCGAACTGAAGCTTTCTTT.

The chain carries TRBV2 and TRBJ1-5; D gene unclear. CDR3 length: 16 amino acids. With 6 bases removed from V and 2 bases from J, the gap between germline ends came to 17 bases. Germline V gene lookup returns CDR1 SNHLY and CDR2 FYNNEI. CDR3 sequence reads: CASRRTAAPGNQPQHF. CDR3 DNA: TGTGCCAGCAGAAGAACAGCGGCCCCAGGCAATCAGCCCCAGCATTTT.

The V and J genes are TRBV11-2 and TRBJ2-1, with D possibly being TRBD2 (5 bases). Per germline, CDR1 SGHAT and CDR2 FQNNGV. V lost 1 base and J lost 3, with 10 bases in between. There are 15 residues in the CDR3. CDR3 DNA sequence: TGTGCCAGCAGCTTAGGACTACCCGGCTACAATGAGCAGTTCTTC. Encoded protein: CASSLGLPGYNEQFF. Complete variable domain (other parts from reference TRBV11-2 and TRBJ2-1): EAGVAQSPRYKIIEKRQSVAFWCNPISGHATLYWYQQILGQGPKLLIQFQNNGVVDDSQLPKDRFSAERLKGVDSTLKIQPAKLEDSAVYLCASSLGLPGYNEQFFGPGTRLTVL.

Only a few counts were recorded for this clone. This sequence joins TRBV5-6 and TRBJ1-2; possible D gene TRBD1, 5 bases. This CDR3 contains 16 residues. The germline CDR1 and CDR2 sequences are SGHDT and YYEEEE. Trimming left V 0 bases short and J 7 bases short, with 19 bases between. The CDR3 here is CASSLVGARDVSGYTF. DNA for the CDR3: TGTGCCAGCAGCTTGGTAGGGGCCAGGGATGTAAGTGGCTACACCTTC.

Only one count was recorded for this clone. In DNA, the CDR3 is TGTGCCTTGGGTGGCAGGATCTCGAATGAAAAACTGTTTTTT. Amino acids: CALGGRISNEKLFF. The chain uses TRBV30 and TRBJ1-4; D gene ambiguous. Germline V gene lookup returns CDR1 GTSNPN and CDR2 SVGIG (reference sequence). This CDR3 comprises 14 residues. With 7 bases removed from V and 5 bases from J, the gap between germline ends came to 17 bases.